This TCR beta chain stems from a study of blood T cell repertoires in COVID-19. About the research overall: The cDNA or gDNA used as material had been derived from T cells, B-cell-depleted T cells, or PBMCs.

The assay was immunoSEQ multiplex PCR, and TCRdb's table has in-frame clones only and misses some. Here the sample spans 150,000 to 200,000 clones, 65% to 90% being singletons. V shed 1 base and J shed 8 bases, with 6 bases lying between them. The germline V gene has CDR1 SGHRS and CDR2 YFSETQ. The CDR3 has 11 amino acids. This sequence was found in a woman aged 40 to 49 with COVID-19, enrolled during active disease. What was sequenced was peripheral blood. The chain uses TRBV5-1 and TRBJ1-2; D perhaps matches TRBD1 (5 bases). CDR3 region: CASSLPGGYTF. The CDR3 DNA follows: TGCGCCAGCAGCTTGCCAGGGGGCTACACCTTC. The whole variable domain, filled in from reference TRBV5-1 and TRBJ1-2, reads KAGVTQTPRYLIKTRGQQVTLSCSPISGHRSVSWYQQTPGQGLQFLFEYFSETQRNKGNFPGRFSGRQFSNSRSEMNVSTLELGDSALYLCASSLPGGYTFGSGTRLTVV.